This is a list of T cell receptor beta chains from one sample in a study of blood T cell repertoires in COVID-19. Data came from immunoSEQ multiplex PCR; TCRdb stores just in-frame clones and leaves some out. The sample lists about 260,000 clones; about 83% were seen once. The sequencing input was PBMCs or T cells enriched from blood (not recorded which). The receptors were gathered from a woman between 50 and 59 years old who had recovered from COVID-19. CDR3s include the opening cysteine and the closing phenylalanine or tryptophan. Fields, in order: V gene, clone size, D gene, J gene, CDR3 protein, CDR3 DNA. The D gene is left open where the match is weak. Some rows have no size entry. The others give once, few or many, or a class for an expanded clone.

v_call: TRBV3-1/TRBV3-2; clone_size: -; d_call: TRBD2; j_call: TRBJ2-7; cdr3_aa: CASSLAGYYEQYF; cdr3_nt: TGTGCCAGCAGCCTAGCGGGATACTACGAGCAGTACTTC
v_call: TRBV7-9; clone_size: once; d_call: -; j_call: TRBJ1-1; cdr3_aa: CASSSTALLGRNTEAFF; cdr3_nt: TGTGCCAGCAGCTCTACCGCCCTCTTGGGGAGGAACACTGAAGCTTTCTTT
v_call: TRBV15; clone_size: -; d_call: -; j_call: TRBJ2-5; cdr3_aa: CATSRAGTTQETQYF; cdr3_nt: TGTGCCACCAGCAGAGCCGGGACAACCCAAGAGACCCAGTACTTC
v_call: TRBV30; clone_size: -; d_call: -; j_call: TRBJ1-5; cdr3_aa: CAWSAGNQPQHF; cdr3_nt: TGTGCCTGGAGCGCAGGCAATCAGCCCCAGCATTTT
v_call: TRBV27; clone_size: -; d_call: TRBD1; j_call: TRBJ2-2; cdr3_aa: CASSLGQGAGELFF; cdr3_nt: TGTGCCAGCAGTTTAGGTCAGGGGGCCGGGGAGCTGTTTTTT
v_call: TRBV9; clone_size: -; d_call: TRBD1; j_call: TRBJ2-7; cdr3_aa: CASQEGQGDSDEQYF; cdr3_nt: TGTGCCAGCCAGGAGGGACAGGGCGATTCCGACGAGCAGTACTTC
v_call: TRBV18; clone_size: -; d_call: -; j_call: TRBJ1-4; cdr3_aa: CASSSDRNNEKLFF; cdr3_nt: TGTGCCAGCTCGAGCGACAGGAATAATGAAAAACTGTTTTTT
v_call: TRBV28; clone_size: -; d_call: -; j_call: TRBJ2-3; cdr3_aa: CASSLPREGSGVYDTQYF; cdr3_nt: TGTGCCAGCAGTTTACCCAGGGAAGGTAGCGGCGTTTATGATACGCAGTATTTT
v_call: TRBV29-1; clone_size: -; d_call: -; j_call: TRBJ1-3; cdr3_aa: CSVEVTGKGNTIYF; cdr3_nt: TGCAGCGTTGAAGTTACAGGGAAAGGAAACACCATATATTTT
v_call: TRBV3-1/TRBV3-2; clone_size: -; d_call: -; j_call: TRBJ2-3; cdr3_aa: CASSQGGPSTDTQYF; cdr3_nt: TGTGCCAGCAGCCAAGGGGGCCCCAGCACAGATACGCAGTATTTT
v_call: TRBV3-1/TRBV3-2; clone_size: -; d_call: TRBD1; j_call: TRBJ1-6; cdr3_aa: CASSQDLRGRGSPLHF; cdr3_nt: TGTGCCAGCAGCCAAGATTTGAGGGGGCGAGGGTCACCCCTCCACTTT
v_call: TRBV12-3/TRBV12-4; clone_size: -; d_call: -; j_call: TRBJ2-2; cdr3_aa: CASLYTGELFF; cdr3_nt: TGTGCCAGCCTGTACACCGGGGAGCTGTTTTTT
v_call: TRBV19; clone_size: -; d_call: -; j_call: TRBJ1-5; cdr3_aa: CATSRGTANQPQHF; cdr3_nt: TGTGCCACTAGCCGGGGGACCGCTAATCAGCCCCAGCATTTT
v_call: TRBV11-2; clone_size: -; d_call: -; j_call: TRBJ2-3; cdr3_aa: CASREAWRGEADTQYF; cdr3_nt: TGTGCCAGCAGAGAGGCCTGGCGAGGCGAGGCAGATACGCAGTATTTT
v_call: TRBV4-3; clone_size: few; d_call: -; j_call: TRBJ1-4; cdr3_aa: CASSQTGHGNEKLFF; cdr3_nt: TGCGCCAGCAGCCAGACGGGACACGGTAATGAAAAACTGTTTTTT
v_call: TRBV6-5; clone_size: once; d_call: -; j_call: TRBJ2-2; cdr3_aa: CASSYVSGGELFF; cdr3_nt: TGTGCCAGCAGTTACGTAAGCGGCGGGGAGCTGTTTTTT
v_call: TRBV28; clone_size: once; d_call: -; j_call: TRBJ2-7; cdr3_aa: CASSPPTTGGDDEQYF; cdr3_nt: TGTGCCAGCAGTCCACCCACGACAGGAGGCGACGACGAGCAGTACTTC
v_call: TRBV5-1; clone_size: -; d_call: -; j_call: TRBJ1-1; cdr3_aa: CASSFSGGTEAFF; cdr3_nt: TGCGCCAGCAGCTTCTCGGGGGGCACTGAAGCTTTCTTT
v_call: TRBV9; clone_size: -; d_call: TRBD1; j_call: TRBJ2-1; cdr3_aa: CASSGQGTNEQFF; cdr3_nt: TGTGCCAGCAGCGGACAGGGCACCAATGAGCAGTTCTTC
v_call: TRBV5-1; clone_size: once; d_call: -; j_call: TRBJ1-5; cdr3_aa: CASSVSGNQPQHF; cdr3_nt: TGCGCCAGCAGCGTTTCGGGCAATCAGCCCCAGCATTTT
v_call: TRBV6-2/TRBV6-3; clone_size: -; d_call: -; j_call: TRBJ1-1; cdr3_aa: CASSQGTEAFF; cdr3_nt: TGTGCCAGCAGTCAGGGCACTGAAGCTTTCTTT
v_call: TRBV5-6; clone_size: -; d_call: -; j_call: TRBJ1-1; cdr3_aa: CASSFGGVPEAFF; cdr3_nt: TGTGCCAGCAGCTTTGGGGGGGTCCCTGAAGCTTTCTTT
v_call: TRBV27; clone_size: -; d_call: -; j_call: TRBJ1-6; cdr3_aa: CASRSTGYSPLHF; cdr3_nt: TGTGCCAGCAGGTCTACAGGCTACTCACCCCTCCACTTT
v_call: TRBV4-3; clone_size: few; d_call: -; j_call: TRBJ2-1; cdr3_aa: CASSQDISLEYNEQFF; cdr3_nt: TGCGCCAGCAGCCAAGATATAAGTCTAGAGTACAATGAGCAGTTCTTC
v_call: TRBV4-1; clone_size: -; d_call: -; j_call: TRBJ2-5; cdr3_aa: CASSPGSGFETQYF; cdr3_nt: TGCGCCAGCAGCCCCGGCTCGGGGTTTGAGACCCAGTACTTC
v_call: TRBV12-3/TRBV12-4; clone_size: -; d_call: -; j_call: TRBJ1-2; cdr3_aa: CASSLVGRSGYTF; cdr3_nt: TGTGCCAGCAGTTTAGTGGGCAGAAGTGGCTACACCTTC
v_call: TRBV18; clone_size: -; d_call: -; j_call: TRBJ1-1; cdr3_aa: CASSLTVNTEAFF; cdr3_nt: TGTGCCAGCTCACTGACAGTGAACACTGAAGCTTTCTTT
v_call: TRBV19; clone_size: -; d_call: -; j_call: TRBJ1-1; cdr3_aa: CASSPGDLTTEAFF; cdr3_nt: TGTGCCAGTAGTCCTGGGGACTTGACAACTGAAGCTTTCTTT
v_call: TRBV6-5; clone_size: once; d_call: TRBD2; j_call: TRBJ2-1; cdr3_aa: CASSLSGDSYNEQFF; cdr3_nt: TGTGCCAGCAGTCTTAGCGGGGACTCCTACAATGAGCAGTTCTTC
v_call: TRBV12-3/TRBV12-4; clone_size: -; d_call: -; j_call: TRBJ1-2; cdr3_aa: CASSWGDYGYTF; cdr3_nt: TGTGCCAGCTCGTGGGGGGACTATGGCTACACCTTC
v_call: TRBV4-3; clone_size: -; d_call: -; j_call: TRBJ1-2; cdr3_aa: CASSQESNRQDRYYGYTF; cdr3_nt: TGCGCCAGCAGCCAAGAGAGTAATAGACAGGACCGATACTATGGCTACACCTTC
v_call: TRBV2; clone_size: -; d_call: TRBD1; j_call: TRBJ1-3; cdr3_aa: CASIQGAGNTIYF; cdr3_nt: TGTGCCAGTATACAGGGGGCTGGAAACACCATATATTTT
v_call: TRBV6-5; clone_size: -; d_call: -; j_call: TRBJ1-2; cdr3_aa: CASRVTSDYFGYTF; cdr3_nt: TGTGCCAGCAGGGTGACATCTGACTATTTTGGCTACACCTTC
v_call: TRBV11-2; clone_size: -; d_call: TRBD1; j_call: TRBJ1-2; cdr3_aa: CASSSRTGGNYGYTF; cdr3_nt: TGTGCCAGCAGCTCCCGGACAGGGGGTAACTATGGCTACACCTTC
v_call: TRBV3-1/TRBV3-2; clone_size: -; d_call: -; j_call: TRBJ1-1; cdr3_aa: CASSQTGFFF; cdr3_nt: TGTGCCAGCAGCCAAACGGGTTTCTTCTTT
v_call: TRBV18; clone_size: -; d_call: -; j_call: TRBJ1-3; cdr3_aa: CASSPGASTGNTIYF; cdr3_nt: TGTGCCAGCTCACCAGGAGCCTCAACTGGAAACACCATATATTTT
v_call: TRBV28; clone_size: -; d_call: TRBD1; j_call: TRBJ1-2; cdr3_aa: CASTPGQGNYGYTF; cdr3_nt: TGTGCCAGCACCCCGGGACAGGGGAACTATGGCTACACCTTC
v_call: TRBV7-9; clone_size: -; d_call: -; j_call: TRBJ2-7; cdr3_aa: CASSLSGDSGQYF; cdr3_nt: TGTGCCAGCAGCTTATCCGGGGATTCAGGGCAGTACTTC
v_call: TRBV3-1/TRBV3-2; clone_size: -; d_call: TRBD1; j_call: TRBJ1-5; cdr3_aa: CASSPAGGAYQPQHF; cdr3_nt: TGTGCCAGCAGCCCCGCAGGGGGCGCGTATCAGCCCCAGCATTTT
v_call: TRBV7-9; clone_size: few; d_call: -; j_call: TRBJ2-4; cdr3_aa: CASSPPFRVGNIQYF; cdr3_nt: TGTGCCAGCAGCCCCCCTTTCCGGGTGGGAAACATTCAGTACTTC
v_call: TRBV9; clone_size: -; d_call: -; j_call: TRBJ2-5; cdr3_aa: CASSSTGTGETQYF; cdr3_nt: TGTGCCAGCAGCTCAACAGGGACCGGTGAGACCCAGTACTTC
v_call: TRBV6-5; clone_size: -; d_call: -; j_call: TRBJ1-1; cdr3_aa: CASSYSGRNRNTEAFF; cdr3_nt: TGTGCCAGCAGTTACTCTGGGAGGAACCGTAACACTGAAGCTTTCTTT
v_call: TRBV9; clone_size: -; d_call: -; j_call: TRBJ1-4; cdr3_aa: CASSPRTVDEKLFF; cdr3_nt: TGTGCCAGCAGCCCCCGGACAGTGGATGAAAAACTGTTTTTT
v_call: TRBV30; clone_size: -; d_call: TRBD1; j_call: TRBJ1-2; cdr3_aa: CAWRDRGANYGYTF; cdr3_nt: TGTGCCTGGCGGGACAGGGGGGCTAACTATGGCTACACCTTC
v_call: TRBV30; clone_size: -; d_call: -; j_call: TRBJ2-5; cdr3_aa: CAWGSGETQYF; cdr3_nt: TGTGCCTGGGGGTCGGGAGAGACCCAGTACTTC
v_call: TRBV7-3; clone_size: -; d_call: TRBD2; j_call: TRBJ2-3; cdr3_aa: CASSAGLGGGAVDTQYF; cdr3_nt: TGTGCCAGCAGCGCAGGCCTAGGCGGGGGGGCCGTGGATACGCAGTATTTT
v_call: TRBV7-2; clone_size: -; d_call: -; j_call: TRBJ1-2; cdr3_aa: CASSLNFDNYGYTF; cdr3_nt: TGTGCCAGCAGCTTAAACTTTGATAACTATGGCTACACCTTC
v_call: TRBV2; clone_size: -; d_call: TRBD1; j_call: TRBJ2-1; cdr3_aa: CASSGDRDHNEQFF; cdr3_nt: TGTGCCAGCAGTGGGGACAGGGATCACAATGAGCAGTTCTTC
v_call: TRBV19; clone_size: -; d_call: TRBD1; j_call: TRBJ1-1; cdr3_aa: CASSKDRGRDTEAFF; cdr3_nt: TGTGCCAGTAGTAAAGACAGGGGGCGAGACACTGAAGCTTTCTTT
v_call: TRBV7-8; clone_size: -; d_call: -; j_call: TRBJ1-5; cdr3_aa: CASSSRVVGNQPQHF; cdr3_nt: TGTGCCAGCAGCTCCCGCGTGGTCGGCAATCAGCCCCAGCATTTT
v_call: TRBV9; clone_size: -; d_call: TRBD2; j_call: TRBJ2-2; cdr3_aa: CASSVSAGGNTGELFF; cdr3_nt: TGTGCCAGCAGCGTATCGGCGGGGGGGAACACCGGGGAGCTGTTTTTT